Described below is a single TCR beta chain sequence and its context. The data were taken from a study of blood T cell repertoires in COVID-19. Study information: Sites in the United States, Italy and Spain provided acute and convalescent COVID-19 samples. PBMCs, B-cell-depleted T cells, or T cells provided the cDNA or gDNA that made up the material.

Trimming removed 6 bases at V and 0 bases at J, with 17 bases between. The germline gives CDR1 LGHNA, CDR2 YNFKEQ. The CDR3 has 16 amino acids. Sequencing used immunoSEQ multiplex PCR; TCRdb keeps in-frame clones, though not all of them. Among 400,000 to 550,000 clones listed, roughly 91% were seen once. The specimen sequenced was peripheral blood. The V call is TRBV4-2, the J call TRBJ1-1; D is ambiguous. The sequence was obtained from a woman younger than 45 with acute or convalescent COVID-19. CDR3 bases: TGTGCCAGCAGGGTAGCGGGCGGAAACCTGAACACTGAAGCTTTCTTT. This translates into CASRVAGGNLNTEAFF.